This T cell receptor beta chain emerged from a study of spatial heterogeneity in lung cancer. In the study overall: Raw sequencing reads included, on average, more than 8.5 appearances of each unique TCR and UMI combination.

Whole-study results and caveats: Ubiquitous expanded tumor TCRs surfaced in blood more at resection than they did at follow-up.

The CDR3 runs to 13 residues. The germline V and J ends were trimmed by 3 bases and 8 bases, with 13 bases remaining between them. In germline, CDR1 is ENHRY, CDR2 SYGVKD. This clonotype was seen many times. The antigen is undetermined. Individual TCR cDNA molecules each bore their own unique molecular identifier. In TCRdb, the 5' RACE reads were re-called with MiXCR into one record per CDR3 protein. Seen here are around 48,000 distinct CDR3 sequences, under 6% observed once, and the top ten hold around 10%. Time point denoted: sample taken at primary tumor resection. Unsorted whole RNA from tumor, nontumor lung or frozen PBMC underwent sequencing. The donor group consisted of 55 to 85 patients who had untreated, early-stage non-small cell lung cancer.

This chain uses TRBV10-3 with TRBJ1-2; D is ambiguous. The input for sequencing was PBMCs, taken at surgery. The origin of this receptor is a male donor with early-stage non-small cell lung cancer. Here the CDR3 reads CAISDKREGGYTF. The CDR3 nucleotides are TGTGCCATCAGTGATAAGAGGGAAGGCGGCTACACCTTC.